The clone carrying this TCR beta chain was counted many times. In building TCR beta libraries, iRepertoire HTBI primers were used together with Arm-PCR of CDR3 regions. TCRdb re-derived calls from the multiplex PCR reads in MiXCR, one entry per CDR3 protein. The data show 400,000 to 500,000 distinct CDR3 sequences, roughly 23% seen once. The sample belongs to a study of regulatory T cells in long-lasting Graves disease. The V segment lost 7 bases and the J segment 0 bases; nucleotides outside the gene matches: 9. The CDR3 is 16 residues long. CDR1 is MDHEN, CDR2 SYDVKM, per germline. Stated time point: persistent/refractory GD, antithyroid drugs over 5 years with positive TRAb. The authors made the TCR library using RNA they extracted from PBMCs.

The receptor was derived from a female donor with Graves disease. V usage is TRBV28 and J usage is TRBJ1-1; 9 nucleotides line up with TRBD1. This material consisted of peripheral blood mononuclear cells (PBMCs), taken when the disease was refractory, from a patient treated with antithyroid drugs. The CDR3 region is CASTQGQGRLNTEAFF. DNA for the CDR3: TGTGCCAGCACCCAGGGACAGGGACGATTGAACACTGAAGCTTTCTTT. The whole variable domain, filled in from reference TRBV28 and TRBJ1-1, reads DVKVTQSSRYLVKRTGEKVFLECVQDMDHENMFWYRQDPGLGLRLIYFSYDVKMKEKGDIPEGYSVSREKKERFSLILESASTNQTSMYLCASTQGQGRLNTEAFFGQGTRLTVV.